These 11 T cell receptor beta chains were all obtained from the same sample, sequenced in a study of shared clonotypes between healthy human individuals. Naive CD8 cells were CD45RO-negative, positively selected for CCR7, excluding terminally differentiated effector memory CD45RA+ cells. The table came from immunoSEQ multiplex PCR; TCRdb's copy has only in-frame clones and leaves some out. Of roughly 600,000 clones listed, 98% are singletons. Sequenced sample: naive CD8+ T cells sorted from blood. These receptors all stem from a man between 25 and 39 years old in good health.

This chain joins TRBV30 and TRBJ2-1; perhaps TRBD1 as D (5 bases). V dropped 0 bases and J dropped 1 base, with 7 bases sitting between them. Germline V gene data show CDR1 as GTSNPN and CDR2 as SVGIG (reference sequence). The CDR3 is 14 amino acids. CDR3: CAWSVDSSYNEQFF. CDR3 DNA: TGTGCCTGGAGTGTAGACAGTTCCTACAATGAGCAGTTCTTC. The variable domain in full, with the rest retrieved from reference TRBV30 and TRBJ2-1, is SQTIHQWPATLVQPVGSPLSLECTVEGTSNPNLYWYRQAAGRGLQLLFYSVGIGQISSEVPQNLSASRPQDRQFILSSKKLLLSDSGFYLCAWSVDSSYNEQFFGPGTRLTVL.

This chain links TRBV28 with TRBJ2-3, with 8 nucleotides matching TRBD2. Losses at the gene ends were 7 bases for V and 3 bases for J; bases not matched to a gene: 18. CDR1 and CDR2 (germline): MDHEN, SYDVKM. The CDR3 length is 18 residues. The DNA of the CDR3 is TGTGCCAGCAATCATGTTATAGCGGGAAGAGTTGGTACAGATACGCAGTATTTT. Protein sequence: CASNHVIAGRVGTDTQYF.

The genes are TRBV7-9 and TRBJ2-2; D is perhaps TRBD1 (6 bases). The ends were cut back, 1 base at V and 5 bases at J, with 17 bases in the middle. The germline V gene encodes CDR1 SEHNR and CDR2 FQNEAQ (reference sequence). The CDR3 has 17 residues. This CDR3 reads CASSLGRLRDTTGELFF. Here the CDR3 DNA reads TGTGCCAGCAGCTTAGGGAGGTTGAGGGACACTACCGGGGAGCTGTTTTTT.

V usage is TRBV7-2 and J usage is TRBJ2-7; D not resolved. V was clipped by 1 base and J by 3 bases, with 13 bases between them. The CDR3 consists of 15 residues. Germline V gives CDR1 SGHTA, CDR2 FQGNSA. The CDR3 loop is CASSLGSTAGYEQYF. In DNA, the CDR3 is TGTGCCAGCAGCTTAGGGTCCACGGCAGGCTACGAGCAGTACTTC.

The J gene is TRBJ2-1, the V gene TRBV5-4; no definite D call. The ends were cut back, 1 base at V and 4 bases at J, with 6 bases in the middle. Germline V gene data show CDR1 as SGHNT and CDR2 as YYREEE (reference sequence). This CDR3 is 13 amino acids long. The CDR3 DNA reads TGTGCCAGCAGCTTGCAGAGTTACAATGAGCAGTTCTTC. This gives the protein CASSLQSYNEQFF.

This clone was seen only once. The chain is built from TRBV29-1 and TRBJ1-2; D uncertain. Per germline, CDR1 SQVTM and CDR2 ANQGSEA. Trimming took 4 bases from V and 4 from J, leaving 10 bases between them. The CDR3 has 12 amino acids. DNA of the CDR3: TGCAGCGTTGTTAAGAGCGGCTATGGCTACACCTTC. It encodes CSVVKSGYGYTF.

In this sample, this clone turned up once. The V and J genes are TRBV28 and TRBJ2-3; D gene uncertain. This CDR3 comprises 16 residues. Germline lookup yields CDR1 MDHEN and CDR2 SYDVKM. V was cut by 5 bases and J by 0 bases, with 15 bases left in between. The CDR3 sequence: CASSPDWAISTDTQYF. The CDR3 DNA reads as TGTGCCAGCAGTCCCGACTGGGCCATTAGCACAGATACGCAGTATTTT.

The J gene is TRBJ2-1, the V gene TRBV5-4; 14 bases agree with TRBD2. Germline V CDR1 and CDR2: SGHNT, YYREEE (reference sequence). This CDR3 has 16 amino acids. With 4 bases clipped from V and 8 bases from J, the junction kept 8 bases outside the gene matches. DNA for the CDR3: TGTGCCAGCAGCGACGGGACTAGCGGGAGTATCGATGAGCAGTTCTTC. Translating gives CASSDGTSGSIDEQFF.

The V gene is TRBV9, the J gene TRBJ1-3, with 7 bases identical to TRBD1. This CDR3 spans 15 amino acids. V shed 4 bases and J 0 bases; nucleotides not matched to a gene: 4. CDR1 is SGDLS, CDR2 YYNGEE, per germline. The CDR3 spells CASSTRTGSGNTIYF. DNA of the CDR3: TGTGCCAGCAGCACCCGGACAGGCTCTGGAAACACCATATATTTT.

V is TRBV7-8 and J is TRBJ2-7, with D unresolved. Trimming took 4 bases from V and 4 from J, leaving 8 bases between them. CDR1 is SGHVS, CDR2 FQNEAQ, per germline. The CDR3 length is 12 residues. This CDR3 is CASSSSFYEQYF. The CDR3 nucleotides read TGTGCCAGCAGCTCAAGTTTTTACGAGCAGTACTTC.

The chain recombines TRBV10-3 with TRBJ1-5; 9 nucleotides line up with TRBD1. CDR3 size: 14 residues. With V trimmed by 10 bases and J by 7 bases, 11 bases remained unmatched. Germline CDR1 and CDR2: ENHRY and SYGVKD. CDR3 amino acids: CATKTGGSEQPQHF. CDR3 bases: TGTGCCACAAAGACAGGGGGTTCTGAGCAGCCCCAGCATTTT.